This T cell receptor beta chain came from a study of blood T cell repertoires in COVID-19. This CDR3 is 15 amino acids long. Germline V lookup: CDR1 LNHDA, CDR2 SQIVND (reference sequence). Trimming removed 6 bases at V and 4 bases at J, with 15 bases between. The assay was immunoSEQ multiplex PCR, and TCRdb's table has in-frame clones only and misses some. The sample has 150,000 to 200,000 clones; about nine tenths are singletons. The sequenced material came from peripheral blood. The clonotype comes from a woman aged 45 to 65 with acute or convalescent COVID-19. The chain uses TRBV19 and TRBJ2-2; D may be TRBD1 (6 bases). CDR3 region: CASRLRQATTGELFF. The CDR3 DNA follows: TGTGCCAGTAGGCTGAGACAGGCCACCACCGGGGAGCTGTTTTTT.